The source of this T cell receptor (beta chain) is a study of early T cells in non-severe SARS-CoV-2 infection. Study summary: It was bulk RNA from unsorted whole blood that was sequenced, and the chains were unpaired.

Study results and caveats: The matching step, a VDJdb search, favored anti-spike CD8 responses and missed private and CD4 specificities.

Attachment of unique molecular identifiers to individual cDNA molecules was performed. MiXCR was run by TCRdb on the 5' RACE reads, yielding one entry per CDR3 protein. The table includes some 30,000 distinct CDR3 sequences, about 3% detected once. This clonotype was seen ten or more times. What it binds is not known. The CDR3 length is 13 residues. V was cut by 4 bases and J by 6 bases, with 10 bases left in between. Germline V lookup: CDR1 SGHKS, CDR2 YYEKEE (reference sequence). V is TRBV5-5 and J is TRBJ2-2, with a possible D match to TRBD1 (5 bases). The TCR originated in an adult who was a healthcare worker with PCR-confirmed SARS-CoV-2 infection or an uninfected control (not recorded which). The sequencing sample was made of whole blood. This chain's CDR3 is CASSPPGSGELFF. CDR3 coding DNA: TGTGCCAGCAGCCCACCAGGGTCCGGGGAGCTGTTTTTT.